This T cell receptor beta chain was sequenced for a study of blood T cell repertoires in COVID-19. The protocol was immunoSEQ multiplex PCR, while the TCRdb copy is restricted to in-frame clones and leaves out a portion. The table lists hundreds of thousands of clones, roughly 89% of them singletons. Germline CDR1 reads LGHNA; CDR2 reads YNFKEQ. The length of the CDR3 is 14 residues. The ends were cut back, 4 bases at V and 2 bases at J, with 12 bases in the middle. The sample was peripheral blood. The V gene is TRBV4-2, the J gene TRBJ2-7; weak D call: TRBD1 (6 bases). This receptor was obtained from a woman aged 25 to 39 with active or convalescent COVID-19. The CDR3 region has the DNA TGTGCCAGCAGCCCCGGTGCAGGGGCCTACGAGCAGTACTTC. Amino acids: CASSPGAGAYEQYF.